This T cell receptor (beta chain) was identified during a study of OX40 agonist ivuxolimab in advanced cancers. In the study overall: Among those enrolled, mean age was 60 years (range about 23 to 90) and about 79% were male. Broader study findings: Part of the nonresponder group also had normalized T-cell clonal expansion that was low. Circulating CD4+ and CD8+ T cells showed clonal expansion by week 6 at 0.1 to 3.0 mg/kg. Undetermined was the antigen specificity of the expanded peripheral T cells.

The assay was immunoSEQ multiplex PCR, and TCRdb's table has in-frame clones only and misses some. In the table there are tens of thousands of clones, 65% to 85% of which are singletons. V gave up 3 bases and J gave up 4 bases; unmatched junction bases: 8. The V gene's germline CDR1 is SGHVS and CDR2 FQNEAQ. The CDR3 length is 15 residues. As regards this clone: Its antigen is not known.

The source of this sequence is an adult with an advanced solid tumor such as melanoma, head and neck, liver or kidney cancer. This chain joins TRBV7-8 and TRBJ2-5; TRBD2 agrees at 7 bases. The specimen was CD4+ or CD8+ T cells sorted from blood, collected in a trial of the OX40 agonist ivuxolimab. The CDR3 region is CASSFTLLAGETQYF. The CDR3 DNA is TGTGCCAGCAGCTTTACCTTATTAGCGGGAGAGACCCAGTACTTC. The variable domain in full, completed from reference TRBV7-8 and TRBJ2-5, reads GAGVSQSPRYKVAKRGQDVALRCDPISGHVSLFWYQQALGQGPEFLTYFQNEAQLDKSGLPSDRFFAERPEGSVSTLKIQRTQQEDSAVYLCASSFTLLAGETQYFGPGTRLLVL.